This entry lists 17 T cell receptor beta chains sequenced from one sample in a study of shared clonotypes between healthy human individuals. This table comes from immunoSEQ multiplex PCR, and its TCRdb copy is limited to in-frame clones, with some not included. Of some 2,500,000 clones detected, more than 85% appear once; the ten largest clones hold 0.36%. The specimen was naive CD4+ T cells from PBMCs. Subset meaning: CD45RA+ positively selected. The receptors here all came from a man aged 18 to 29 in good health. Some clones in this sample may be carry-over from other donors' samples.

In regard to this clone: Other nucleotide sequences from this sample produce the same CDR3. This chain uses TRBV11-2 with TRBJ2-1; a possible D gene is TRBD1 (5 bases). Germline CDR1 and CDR2: SGHAT and FQNNGV. This CDR3 spans 14 amino acids. Trimming pared 1 base from V and 3 bases from J, leaving 7 bases between. This chain's CDR3 is CASSLAGYYNEQFF. The CDR3 DNA sequence: TGTGCCAGCAGCTTAGCAGGGTACTACAATGAGCAGTTCTTC.

V and J are TRBV5-4 and TRBJ2-7, with D perhaps matching TRBD1 (6 bases). Germline lookup yields CDR1 SGHNT and CDR2 YYREEE (reference sequence). The length of the CDR3 is 13 residues. With 7 bases removed from V and 3 bases from J, the gap between germline ends came to 14 bases. The CDR3 DNA reads as TGTGCCAGCGGATCGGACAGAGTCTACGAGCAGTACTTC. Its protein is CASGSDRVYEQYF.

The CDR3 reads CASFKSSYNEQFF. The CDR3 DNA is TGTGCCAGCTTCAAGAGCTCCTACAATGAGCAGTTCTTC. The chain uses TRBV2 and TRBJ2-1; D unclear. The ends were cut back, 8 bases at V and 0 bases at J, with 8 bases in the middle. Germline values: CDR1 SNHLY, CDR2 FYNNEI. The CDR3 totals 13 residues.

The chain has TRBV7-9 and TRBJ2-1; 7 nucleotides line up with TRBD2. Per the germline V gene, CDR1 is SEHNR and CDR2 is FQNEAQ (reference sequence). This CDR3 is 15 amino acids long. J lost 1 base, V lost 5 bases, and 5 bases had no gene match. The CDR3 sequence is CASSRGSRSYNEQFF. In nucleotides, the CDR3 is TGTGCCAGCAGCCGCGGGAGTAGGTCCTACAATGAGCAGTTCTTC.

This clone was counted a few times. V usage is TRBV15 and J usage is TRBJ1-5, with unresolved D. Trimming pared 5 bases from V and 5 bases from J, leaving 10 bases between. The CDR3 sequence is 13 residues long. Germline CDR1 and CDR2: LNHNV and YYDKDF (reference sequence). CDR3 sequence: CATSHGRDQPQHF. CDR3 bases: TGTGCCACCAGCCATGGGAGGGATCAGCCCCAGCATTTT.

The chain recombines TRBV7-9 with TRBJ2-5; D may be TRBD1 (6 bases). Germline loops: CDR1 SEHNR, CDR2 FQNEAQ (reference sequence). This CDR3 has 15 amino acids. Trimming took off 5 bases at V and 1 base at J, with 14 bases between the two ends. The CDR3 coding sequence is TGTGCCAGCAGCCTGGGGGCGAGGGGCCAAGAGACCCAGTACTTC. Amino acid sequence: CASSLGARGQETQYF.

The gene calls are TRBV5-4 and TRBJ2-1; the match to TRBD2 covers 16 bases. The germline V gene has CDR1 SGHNT and CDR2 YYREEE (reference sequence). V lost 4 bases, J lost 2 bases, and 3 bases stayed unmatched. The CDR3 is 17 amino acids. CDR3 DNA sequence: TGTGCCAGCAGCGCCGGGACTAGCGGGAGGGCCTACAATGAGCAGTTCTTC. Translating it yields CASSAGTSGRAYNEQFF.

The chain has TRBV25-1 and TRBJ2-7, with D possibly TRBD1 on 5 matching bases. Trimming removed 4 bases from V and 11 bases from J, with 15 bases in between. Germline V gene sequence: CDR1 MGHDK, CDR2 SYGVNS. The CDR3 contains 12 residues. The CDR3 DNA reads TGTGCCAGCAGTGGGACACCCCACAAGGAGTACTTC. As protein: CASSGTPHKEYF.

The rearrangement uses TRBV7-3 and TRBJ2-1, with 7 positions matching TRBD1. The trim removed 4 bases at V and 2 bases at J, leaving 5 bases unmatched. CDR1 SGHTA and CDR2 FQGTGA come from the germline V gene. The CDR3 is 15 amino acids. Here the CDR3 DNA reads TGTGCCAGCAGCTATAGGGGACAGCCCTACAATGAGCAGTTCTTC. Encoded protein: CASSYRGQPYNEQFF.

Regarding this clone: The sample has other DNA sequences that encode this CDR3 too. The chain couples TRBV7-2 to TRBJ1-1; D perhaps matches TRBD1 (5 bases). The CDR3 is 13 residues long. Germline-derived CDR1 and CDR2 are SGHTA and FQGNSA. V lost 4 bases, J lost 3 bases, and 9 bases lay in between. The CDR3 coding sequence is TGTGCCAGCAGCTCCAGCAGGGACACTGAAGCTTTCTTT. Translating gives CASSSSRDTEAFF. The variable domain in full, completed from reference TRBV7-2 and TRBJ1-1, reads GAGVSQSPSNKVTEKGKDVELRCDPISGHTALYWYRQSLGQGLEFLIYFQGNSAPDKSGLPSDRFSAERTGGSVSTLTIQRTQQEDSAVYLCASSSSRDTEAFFGQGTRLTVV.

The genes are TRBV19 and TRBJ1-5, with TRBD1 matching 9 bases. Germline trimming cut 8 bases from V and 7 bases from J; bases unmatched to any gene: 18. The CDR3 is made up of 17 amino acids. Germline assignment: CDR1 LNHDA and CDR2 SQIVND (reference sequence). CDR3 residues: CASGNDRGKTSGQPQHF. The CDR3 coding sequence is TGTGCCAGTGGGAACGACAGGGGGAAAACGTCCGGGCAGCCCCAGCATTTT.

V usage is TRBV28 and J usage is TRBJ1-2; D call uncertain. Germline V gene sequence: CDR1 MDHEN, CDR2 SYDVKM. The CDR3 spans 13 residues. V was clipped by 6 bases and J by 8 bases, with 16 bases between them. CDR3 in DNA: TGTGCCAGCAGCCCACCCCACCTTCGGGGCTACACCTTC. Translated, it gives CASSPPHLRGYTF.

Note on this clone: This sample includes further DNA sequences coding for the same CDR3. This chain joins TRBV18 and TRBJ1-4; D gene ambiguous. Trimming shortened V by 2 bases and J by 4 bases, and 8 bases separated the two germline ends. CDR1 is KGHSH, CDR2 LQKENI, per germline. The CDR3 length is 14 residues. CDR3: CASSPGRLNEKLFF. The CDR3 bases are TGTGCCAGCTCACCAGGGAGGCTTAATGAAAAACTGTTTTTT.

Concerning this clone itself: A read error may account for a junction end that differs from germline. The J gene is TRBJ2-7, the V gene TRBV11-1, with 11 bases lining up with TRBD2. The CDR3 is made up of 15 amino acids. CDR1 is SGHAT and CDR2 is FQDESV in the germline V gene (reference sequence). The CDR3 DNA sequence: TGTGCCAGCAGCATAGCGGGAGGGCCTTACCACGAGCAGTACTTC. This codes for CASSIAGGPYHEQYF.

The chain recombines TRBV5-1 with TRBJ2-7; 10 positions agree with TRBD1. The CDR3 sequence is 15 residues long. Germline V gene data show CDR1 as SGHRS and CDR2 as YFSETQ. With 4 bases clipped from V and 5 bases from J, the junction kept 9 bases outside the gene matches. The CDR3 DNA sequence: TGCGCCAGCAGCGTACCGGGACAGGGGTTCCACGAGCAGTACTTC. Translating gives CASSVPGQGFHEQYF.

The chain carries TRBV9 and TRBJ2-5; D unclear. V was cut by 2 bases and J by 1 base, with 9 bases left in between. Germline V lookup: CDR1 SGDLS, CDR2 YYNGEE. CDR3 size: 14 residues. DNA of the CDR3: TGTGCCAGCAGCGTCGGACGGGTCCAAGAGACCCAGTACTTC. This codes for CASSVGRVQETQYF.

The V call is TRBV5-8, the J call TRBJ1-5, with D tentatively TRBD1 (6 bases). This CDR3 comprises 18 residues. Germline loops: CDR1 SGHTS, CDR2 YDEGEE. V lost 1 base to trimming and J lost 1 base, with 18 bases between them. As DNA, the CDR3 is TGTGCCAGCAGCTTGCCCCAGGGGCGTGGTGTGAGCAATCAGCCCCAGCATTTT. This encodes CASSLPQGRGVSNQPQHF.